This TCR beta chain was retrieved from a study of CXCR3-negative and CXCR3-positive naive CD8 T cells. Findings of the study overall: Naive cells positive for CXCR3 carried more hydrophobic TRB CDR3s than CXCR3-negative ones. The study found that naive CXCR3-negative and CXCR3-positive cells shared TRBV-TRBJ usage, while memory cells differed.

Cells classed as naive CD8+ T cells were CD45RO-CCR7+CD27+CD95-. Germline loops: CDR1 MGHDK, CDR2 SYGVNS. CDR3 size: 15 residues. UMI labels and 5' RACE were used to prepare the TRB cDNA libraries. TCRdb re-called the 5' RACE reads, yielding one record per CDR3 amino acid sequence without DNA. Reported are about 130,000 distinct CDR3 sequences; the ten largest clones contain about 0.44%. As concerns this clonotype: No antigen is known for it.

The rearrangement joins TRBV25-1 to TRBJ2-7; TCRdb selects TRBD1, and the lack of DNA leaves this call unchecked. The sample was naive CXCR3- CD8+ T cells from blood. Indicated subset: CD45RO-CCR7+CD27+CD95- naive CD8+ T cells lacking CXCR3 (TNR3-). This clonotype was sampled from a human donor in good health. Some clones in this sample may be carry-over from other donors' samples. The CDR3 sequence: CASSETPSSLYEQYF.